This TCR beta chain stems from a study of T cell responses to AZD1222 COVID-19 vaccine (dated by TCRdb to about 2021). Broadly, across the study: TCR sequencing covered fewer than 250 trial participants: around 210 given two doses of AZD1222 and 26 given two doses of MenACWY control vaccine. Enrollment into the trials was organized by age into subgroups of 18-55, 56-69 and 70-plus years, and those subgroups contained roughly 140, 27 and 60 TCR-sequenced participants, respectively.

The sample's time point, from its label and the paper: about 28 days (+/-7) after the second vaccine dose. AZD1222 recipients given second doses at about 4 weeks or at about 12 weeks were pooled, since spike-specific TCR depth and breadth were not found to differ between the two schedules. Samples from vaccinated people were obtained from the UK trials COV001 and COV002, which included a single-blind randomized controlled phase 2/3 trial of AZD1222 (ChAdOx1 nCoV-19) in healthy adults. For TCRbeta chain sequencing, PBMC samples were collected from trial participants at day 0 and at day 28 after the second dose. Of note for this clone: The clone's antigen remains unknown. No base-level quality is on record; no much larger clone is a single base apart.

Paper-wide results and their limitations: Nearly half of unique spike-specific TCRs reportedly recognized epitopes outside regions mutated in the B.1.351 and B.1.1.7 variants. Vaccine-associated CD4 TCRs spanned the whole spike protein, with dominant responses in regions 160-218 and 743-854. After two AZD1222 doses, both the breadth and the depth of spike-specific TCRs were significantly higher than at day 0 and than in MenACWY recipients. No day 14 peak-response samples were available, so repertoires were characterized only after the peak T cell response. Conclusions about previously exposed vaccinees are limited, since just a handful of AZD1222 recipients were seropositive for SARS-CoV-2 at baseline. The 56-69-year group was small, and its depth increase did not reach significance, likely because of low power. Participants were mostly white British and included more females than males, and it was suggested by the authors that clonal diversity may have been underestimated.

The CDR3 regions of human TCRbeta chains were subjected to immunosequencing. The authors' pipeline ran thus. TCRs in the repertoires were matched against a reference library of SARS-CoV-2-specific TCRs that had been generated with the MIRA antigen-specificity platform. Breadth meant the fraction of unique TCRs that were SARS-CoV-2-associated, whereas depth meant the fraction of total T cells that were SARS-CoV-2-associated. Using the MIRA data, each spike-specific TCR was assigned both to the spike region to which the TCR was reactive and to a CD4 or CD8 class. Log10-transformed breadth and depth values were compared by one-way ANOVA with Sidak's multiple comparisons tests. TCRdb stores this immuneACCESS table with in-frame sequences only. Part of the clones is absent; in the studies checked, under half of the shortfall reflects unresolved V genes, and no reason is known for the rest. V and J calls plus clone size are reproduced from that table; the DNA served to infer D and trimming. A total of around 99,000 clones appear in this sample, 70% to 90% of them only once. The ten top clones hold about 4.6% of the sample.

For this chain, trimming is 4 bases at the V end and 4 bases at the J end, and the number of junction bases without a gene match is 6. From cysteine to phenylalanine, the CDR3 is 16 amino acids long. Only CDR3 DNA is held: 48 bases, read in frame from base 1. CDR1 and CDR2 were assigned from the germline V gene as MNHEY and SVGEGT. Sequences were derived from peripheral blood, sampled 28 days after the second AZD1222 dose. The source of this sequence is an adult who received the AZD1222 COVID-19 vaccine. The V gene is TRBV6-2 or TRBV6-3 and the J gene is TRBJ2-2; TRBD2 aligns with 10 central bases. The DNA sequence is TGTGCCAGCAGTTCCTCTGGACTAGCGGTCACCGGGGAGCTGTTTTTT. Translated, it gives CASSSSGLAVTGELFF.